What follows are 28 T cell receptor beta chains derived from one specimen sequenced in a study of T cell responses to AZD1222 COVID-19 vaccine. Here immunoSEQ multiplex PCR was the method, and the copy in TCRdb shows in-frame clones only, minus some. The sample includes some 150,000 clones, more than 80% of them seen just once. The starting material was peripheral blood, obtained on day 0 of MenACWY control vaccination. The receptors derive from an adult in good health.

The genes are TRBV13 and TRBJ2-5; TRBD1 aligns across 9 bases. CDR1 is PRHDT and CDR2 is FYEKMQ in the germline V gene (reference sequence). Trimming took 5 bases from V and 4 from J; bases not matched to a gene: 5. CDR3 length: 14 residues. The CDR3 sequence is CASSGTGWGETQYF. The CDR3 coding sequence is TGTGCCAGCAGCGGGACAGGGTGGGGAGAGACCCAGTACTTC.

The chain employs TRBV30 and TRBJ2-3; possible D gene TRBD1, 6 bases. Germline V lookup: CDR1 GTSNPN, CDR2 SVGIG (reference sequence). This CDR3 is built from 17 residues. Between the trimmed V and J ends, which lost 4 bases and 0 bases, there was a span of 20 bases. CDR3 DNA sequence: TGTGCCTGGAACGGACAGCGCCAGTCCTCTAGCACAGATACGCAGTATTTT. Translated: CAWNGQRQSSSTDTQYF.

The V and J genes are TRBV28 and TRBJ1-3, with D maybe TRBD1 (5 bases). CDR3 length: 15 residues. Germline V gives CDR1 MDHEN, CDR2 SYDVKM. V dropped 7 bases and J dropped 3 bases, with 16 bases sitting between them. CDR3 loop: CASTSTRTLGNTIYF. CDR3 DNA sequence: TGTGCCAGCACCTCTACCCGGACACTTGGAAACACCATATATTTT.

This chain uses TRBV5-5 with TRBJ1-6; D remains ambiguous. V was cut by 3 bases and J by 3 bases, with 13 bases left in between. The CDR3 is 16 residues long. Germline V gene lookup returns CDR1 SGHKS and CDR2 YYEKEE (reference sequence). CDR3 sequence: CASSSTGRIYNSPLHF. The CDR3 DNA follows: TGTGCCAGCAGCTCTACCGGACGGATCTATAATTCACCCCTCCACTTT.

This rearrangement joins TRBV9 to TRBJ1-6; weak D call: TRBD1 (5 bases). The length of the CDR3 is 15 residues. V was trimmed by 3 bases and J by 1 base, leaving 8 bases between them. Germline CDR1 and CDR2: SGDLS and YYNGEE. The CDR3 nucleotides are TGTGCCAGCAGCGCTGGGGGATCCTATAATTCACCCCTCCACTTT. Translating gives CASSAGGSYNSPLHF.

V is TRBV6-2 or TRBV6-3 and J is TRBJ1-1; 9 bases align to TRBD1. CDR1 and CDR2 from the germline V gene are MNHEY and SVGEGT. The CDR3 runs 14 residues. J lost 8 bases, V lost 2 bases, and 6 bases had no gene match. The CDR3 reads CASSYGTGYSEAFF. The CDR3 DNA sequence: TGTGCCAGCAGTTACGGGACAGGGTATTCCGAAGCTTTCTTT.

V usage is TRBV7-2 and J usage is TRBJ1-4, with 7 bases matching TRBD1. V trimming: 2 bases; J trimming: 8 bases; junction bases outside the gene matches: 11. The CDR3 consists of 16 residues. Germline CDR1 and CDR2: SGHTA and FQGNSA. For the CDR3, the DNA is TGTGCCAGCAGCTTAACCCGACAGGGAGGCTTCGAAAAACTGTTTTTT. It yields the protein CASSLTRQGGFEKLFF.

The chain combines TRBV28 with TRBJ1-1; D is possibly TRBD1 (6 bases). Looked up from germline, CDR1 is MDHEN and CDR2 is SYDVKM. The CDR3 loop spans 14 amino acids. V shed 4 bases and J shed 0 bases, with 9 bases lying between them. This chain's CDR3 is CASSSDSLNTEAFF. CDR3 sequence (DNA): TGTGCCAGCAGTTCGGACAGCTTGAACACTGAAGCTTTCTTT.

The chain combines TRBV5-1 with TRBJ2-1, with TRBD2 matching 7 bases. Germline assignment: CDR1 SGHRS and CDR2 YFSETQ. The J segment lost 7 bases and the V segment lost 4 bases, leaving 14 bases of the junction unmatched. This CDR3 has 16 amino acids. CDR3 loop: CASSTSSGGQRNEQFF. In DNA, the CDR3 is TGCGCCAGCAGCACAAGCTCGGGAGGTCAGAGGAATGAGCAGTTCTTC.

The chain couples TRBV7-2 to TRBJ2-7; 9 bases are a match to TRBD2. Germline trimming cut 7 bases from V and 5 bases from J; bases unmatched to any gene: 15. The CDR3 runs 16 residues. Germline V gene lookup returns CDR1 SGHTA and CDR2 FQGNSA. This CDR3 reads CASTIRPSSGANEQYF. The CDR3 DNA reads as TGTGCCAGCACCATCCGGCCATCTAGCGGGGCTAACGAGCAGTACTTC.

The J gene is TRBJ1-1, the V gene TRBV9; tentative D call: TRBD1 (6 bases). This CDR3 comprises 15 residues. The V gene lost 2 bases and the J gene lost 4 bases, with 15 bases spanning the gap. Germline CDR1 SGDLS, CDR2 YYNGEE. For the CDR3, the DNA is TGTGCCAGCAGCGTCGCCGCCGGAGGGGGCACTGAAGCTTTCTTT. Protein: CASSVAAGGGTEAFF.

This clone has only a few counts. The junction departs from germline at one end; a sequencing error may be responsible. The V and J genes are TRBV5-1 and TRBJ2-1; the match to TRBD2 covers 15 bases. Germline loops: CDR1 SGHRS, CDR2 YFSETQ. This CDR3 comprises 16 residues. The CDR3 is CASSLEGRTSGRGAVF. The CDR3 DNA reads as TGCGCCAGCAGCTTGGAGGGAAGGACTAGCGGGAGGGGGGCGGTCTTC.

This clone has only one observation. This chain links TRBV6-1 with TRBJ1-1; no clear D gene. Per the germline V gene, CDR1 is MNHNS and CDR2 is SASEGT. V was pared by 2 bases and J by 6 bases, with 7 bases between. The CDR3 is 12 amino acids. As DNA, the CDR3 is TGTGCCAGCAGTGAAACTTTTTCTGAAGCTTTCTTT. Translated: CASSETFSEAFF.

This chain uses TRBV9 with TRBJ1-2, with 9 bases lining up with TRBD1. Germline CDR1 and CDR2: SGDLS and YYNGEE. CDR3 length: 14 amino acids. J lost 8 bases, V lost 0 bases, and 5 bases had no gene match. The CDR3 here is CASSVGDRAGGYTF. CDR3 in DNA: TGTGCCAGCAGCGTAGGGGACAGGGCTGGGGGCTACACCTTC.

This sequence joins TRBV5-1 and TRBJ1-1; TRBD1 matches at 8 bases. The CDR3 is 14 residues long. J lost 5 bases, V lost 1 base, and 4 bases had no gene match. Per the germline V gene, CDR1 is SGHRS and CDR2 is YFSETQ. The CDR3: CASSLMTGDTEAFF. CDR3 DNA: TGCGCCAGCAGCTTGATGACAGGGGATACTGAAGCTTTCTTT.

The chain carries TRBV9 and TRBJ2-1, with 10 bases lining up with TRBD2. The V and J ends lost 1 base and 7 bases, in that order; junction bases with no gene match: 5. Germline values: CDR1 SGDLS, CDR2 YYNGEE. This CDR3 is built from 15 residues. CDR3 coding DNA: TGTGCCAGCAGCGTAATCCTAGCGGGGGCTAATGAGCAGTTCTTC. The encoded protein is CASSVILAGANEQFF.

Turning to this clone: This sample includes further DNA sequences coding for the same CDR3. In DNA, the CDR3 is TGCGCCAGCAGCCAAGAGTCCATCTCCTACAATGAGCAGTTCTTC. It translates to CASSQESISYNEQFF. The genes are TRBV4-1 and TRBJ2-1; no reliable D call. The ends were cut back, 0 bases at V and 0 bases at J, with 6 bases in the middle. From germline, CDR1 is MGHRA and CDR2 YSYEKL. This CDR3 region has 15 residues.

The chain employs TRBV7-2 and TRBJ2-2; 7 positions agree with TRBD1. CDR1 and CDR2 from the germline V gene are SGHTA and FQGNSA. With V trimmed by 3 bases and J by 5 bases, 3 bases remained unmatched. The CDR3 totals 14 residues. For the CDR3, the DNA is TGTGCCAGCAGCTTGACAGGGTGGACCGGGGAGCTGTTTTTT. Protein product: CASSLTGWTGELFF. Looking up the rest from reference TRBV7-2 and TRBJ2-2 gives the full variable domain: GAGVSQSPSNKVTEKGKDVELRCDPISGHTALYWYRQSLGQGLEFLIYFQGNSAPDKSGLPSDRFSAERTGGSVSTLTIQRTQQEDSAVYLCASSLTGWTGELFFGEGSRLTVL.

The V call is TRBV10-1, the J call TRBJ2-1; TRBD1 agrees at 10 bases. Germline assignment: CDR1 WNHNN and CDR2 SYGVQD (reference sequence). The CDR3 is 17 residues long. Losses at the gene ends were 4 bases for V and 6 bases for J; bases not matched to a gene: 12. In nucleotides, the CDR3 is TGCGCCAGCAGTGCCGACCCGGGACAGGGGAGAGGCAATGAGCAGTTCTTC. Its translation is CASSADPGQGRGNEQFF.

The gene calls are TRBV16 and TRBJ1-1, with TRBD1 identical over 8 bases. The germline V gene has CDR1 KGHSY and CDR2 FQNENV. Trimming cost V 5 bases and J 4 bases; bases outside gene matches: 6. The CDR3 has 14 amino acids. CDR3 sequence (DNA): TGTGCCAGCAGCACAGGGGGTAGTAGCACTGAAGCTTTCTTT. This gives the protein CASSTGGSSTEAFF.

The rearrangement joins TRBV5-6 to TRBJ2-5, with 11 bases matching TRBD1. After removal of 3 bases from V and 5 bases from J, the junction contained 6 bases not matched to a gene. The CDR3 contains 15 residues. From germline, CDR1 is SGHDT and CDR2 YYEEEE. CDR3 residues: CASSWGTGGLETQYF. The CDR3 nucleotides are TGTGCCAGCAGCTGGGGGACAGGGGGTTTGGAGACCCAGTACTTC.

This clone was counted once. The rearrangement joins TRBV5-4 to TRBJ1-3; D is possibly TRBD1 (5 bases). Germline lookup yields CDR1 SGHNT and CDR2 YYREEE (reference sequence). Trimming shortened V by 6 bases and J by 4 bases, and 11 bases separated the two germline ends. The CDR3 totals 13 residues. The CDR3 sequence: CASTSGSGNTIYF. For the CDR3, the DNA is TGTGCCAGCACCTCAGGGAGCGGAAACACCATATATTTT.

V gene TRBV28 combines with J gene TRBJ1-2, with unresolved D. V shed 6 bases and J shed 7 bases, with 12 bases lying between them. There are 12 residues in the CDR3. The V gene's germline CDR1 is MDHEN and CDR2 SYDVKM. The CDR3 sequence is CASSLDSAGYTF. CDR3 coding DNA: TGTGCCAGCAGCTTGGACTCGGCTGGCTACACCTTC.

The gene calls are TRBV6-2 or TRBV6-3 and TRBJ1-2, with no clear D. Germline CDR1 is MNHEY and CDR2 is SVGEGT. The CDR3 length is 13 residues. V dropped 6 bases and J dropped 7 bases, with 15 bases sitting between them. CDR3 in amino acids: CASSLATVGGYTF. The DNA for the CDR3 is TGTGCCAGCAGCCTCGCCACGGTCGGTGGCTACACCTTC.

The rearrangement uses TRBV5-5 and TRBJ2-7; D is perhaps TRBD2 (6 bases). From germline, CDR1 is SGHKS and CDR2 YYEKEE (reference sequence). The ends were cut back, 0 bases at V and 7 bases at J, with 17 bases in the middle. This CDR3 has 15 residues. CDR3 residues: CASSLAPWTIGEQYF. The CDR3 coding sequence is TGTGCCAGCAGCTTGGCTCCGTGGACTATTGGAGAGCAGTACTTC.

V and J are TRBV3-1 (or the pseudogene TRBV3-2) and TRBJ2-2; D assignment may be TRBD1 or TRBD2 (6 bases each). This CDR3 region has 15 residues. Looked up from germline, CDR1 is LGHDT and CDR2 is YNNKEL (reference sequence). V lost 1 base and J lost 4, with 10 bases in between. The CDR3 DNA reads TGTGCCAGCAGCCAAGGGGGGGCTGGCACCGGGGAGCTGTTTTTT. It encodes CASSQGGAGTGELFF.

The J gene is TRBJ2-1, the V gene TRBV6-4; 7 bases align to TRBD2. This CDR3 comprises 15 residues. CDR1 is MRHNA and CDR2 is SNTAGT in the germline V gene. The J segment lost 5 bases and the V segment lost 3 bases, leaving 7 bases of the junction unmatched. The CDR3: CASSEMPSGHNEQFF. The CDR3, as DNA: TGTGCCAGCAGTGAGATGCCTAGCGGCCACAATGAGCAGTTCTTC.

The chain employs TRBV12-3 or TRBV12-4 and TRBJ1-2; no definite D call. Trimming left V 6 bases short and J 3 bases short, with 11 bases between. This CDR3 has 13 amino acids. CDR3 sequence: CASRSGKDYGYTF. In DNA form, the CDR3 reads TGTGCCAGCAGATCAGGAAAGGACTATGGCTACACCTTC.